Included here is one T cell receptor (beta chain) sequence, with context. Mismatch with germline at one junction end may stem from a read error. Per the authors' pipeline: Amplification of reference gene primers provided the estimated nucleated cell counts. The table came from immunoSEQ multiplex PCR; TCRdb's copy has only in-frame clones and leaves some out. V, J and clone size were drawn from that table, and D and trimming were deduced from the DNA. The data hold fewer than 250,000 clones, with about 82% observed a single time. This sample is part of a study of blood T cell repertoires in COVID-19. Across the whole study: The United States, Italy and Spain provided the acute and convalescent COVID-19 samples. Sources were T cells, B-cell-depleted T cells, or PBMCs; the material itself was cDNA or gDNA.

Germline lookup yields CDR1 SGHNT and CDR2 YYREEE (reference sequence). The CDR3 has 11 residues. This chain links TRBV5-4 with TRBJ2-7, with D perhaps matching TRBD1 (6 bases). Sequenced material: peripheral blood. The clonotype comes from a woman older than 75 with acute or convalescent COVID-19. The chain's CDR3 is CASSLATGRHF. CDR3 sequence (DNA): TGTGCCAGCAGCTTGGCTACAGGGAGACACTTC.